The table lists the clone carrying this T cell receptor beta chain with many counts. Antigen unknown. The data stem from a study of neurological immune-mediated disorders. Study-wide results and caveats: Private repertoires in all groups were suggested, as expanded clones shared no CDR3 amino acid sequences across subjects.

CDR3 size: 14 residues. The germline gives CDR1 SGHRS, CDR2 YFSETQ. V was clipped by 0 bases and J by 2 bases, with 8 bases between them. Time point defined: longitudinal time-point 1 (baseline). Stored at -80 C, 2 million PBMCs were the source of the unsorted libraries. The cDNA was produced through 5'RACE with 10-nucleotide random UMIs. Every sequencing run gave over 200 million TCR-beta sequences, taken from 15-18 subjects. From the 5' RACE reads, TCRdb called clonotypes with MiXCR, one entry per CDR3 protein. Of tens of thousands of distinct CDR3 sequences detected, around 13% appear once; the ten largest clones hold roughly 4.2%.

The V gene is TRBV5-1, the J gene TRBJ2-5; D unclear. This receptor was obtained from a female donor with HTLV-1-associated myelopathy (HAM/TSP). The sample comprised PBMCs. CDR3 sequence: CASSLGPSQETQYF. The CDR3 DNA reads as TGCGCCAGCAGCTTGGGGCCTTCTCAAGAGACCCAGTACTTC.